Below are 8 T cell receptor beta chains sequenced from a single sample in a study of blood T cell repertoires in COVID-19. The assay was immunoSEQ multiplex PCR, and TCRdb's table has in-frame clones only and misses some. The data contain around 220,000 clones, 88% of them seen just once; the ten biggest clones take up around 1.5%. The sequenced material came from peripheral blood. The receptors were gathered from a man between 18 and 29 years old with active or convalescent COVID-19.

The chain joins TRBV4-2 to TRBJ2-7, with a possible D match to TRBD2 (6 bases). The CDR3 is 14 residues long. The germline gives CDR1 LGHNA, CDR2 YNFKEQ. Trimming cost V 2 bases and J 7 bases, with 15 bases left between them. The CDR3: CASSQFYGEVEQYF. CDR3 bases: TGTGCCAGCAGCCAATTTTACGGGGAGGTTGAGCAGTACTTC.

The chain couples TRBV5-1 to TRBJ1-3; D not resolved. Germline V gene data show CDR1 as SGHRS and CDR2 as YFSETQ. The V end was cut by 0 bases, the J end by 0 bases, with 10 bases between. There are 16 residues in the CDR3. Here the CDR3 DNA reads TGCGCCAGCAGCTTGGCTCCTGCGAGCTCTGGAAACACCATATATTTT. Its protein is CASSLAPASSGNTIYF. Full variable domain (remainder filled in from reference TRBV5-1 and TRBJ1-3): KAGVTQTPRYLIKTRGQQVTLSCSPISGHRSVSWYQQTPGQGLQFLFEYFSETQRNKGNFPGRFSGRQFSNSRSEMNVSTLELGDSALYLCASSLAPASSGNTIYFGEGSWLTVV.

The genes are TRBV5-6 and TRBJ1-1; possible D gene TRBD1, 6 bases. V was clipped by 4 bases and J by 7 bases, with 11 bases between them. Germline CDR1 is SGHDT and CDR2 is YYEEEE. The CDR3 sequence is 12 residues long. The CDR3 DNA reads as TGTGCCAGCAGCCTACCACAGGGTGAAGCTTTCTTT. This gives the protein CASSLPQGEAFF.

This chain uses TRBV3-1 (or the pseudogene TRBV3-2) with TRBJ2-4; TRBD2 matches at 10 bases. Trimming removed 8 bases from V and 6 bases from J; junction bases left unmatched: 7. This CDR3 region has 14 residues. Germline lookup yields CDR1 LGHDT and CDR2 YNNKEL (reference sequence). The CDR3 nucleotides read TGTGCCAGCGCCCGGACTAGCGGTAGAAACATTCAGTACTTC. Translation: CASARTSGRNIQYF.

This clone was detected once. This sequence joins TRBV19 and TRBJ2-7; a weak D match, TRBD2 (5 bases). Trimming removed 7 bases from V and 3 bases from J, with 16 bases in between. This CDR3 is 14 amino acids long. Germline CDR1 and CDR2: LNHDA and SQIVND (reference sequence). The CDR3 region is CASTKNPGLYEQYF. In DNA, the CDR3 is TGTGCCAGTACCAAAAATCCCGGACTCTACGAGCAGTACTTC.

V usage is TRBV7-2 and J usage is TRBJ1-4; 7 positions match TRBD1. V lost 5 bases and J lost 7; bases outside the gene matches: 7. The germline V gene encodes CDR1 SGHTA and CDR2 FQGNSA. The CDR3 is 14 amino acids. This CDR3 is CASSGQVFTEKLFF. The CDR3 nucleotides read TGTGCCAGCAGCGGACAGGTTTTTACTGAAAAACTGTTTTTT.

This chain uses TRBV7-6 with TRBJ1-1; possible D gene TRBD1, 6 bases. Trimming took 0 bases from V and 1 from J, leaving 24 bases between them. From germline, CDR1 is SGHVS and CDR2 FNYEAQ. The CDR3 loop spans 20 amino acids. The CDR3 nucleotides read TGTGCCAGCAGCTTAGCTGAGGGAACAGGGATGGTACCTTCGAACACTGAAGCTTTCTTT. It is translated as CASSLAEGTGMVPSNTEAFF. Complete variable domain (other parts from reference TRBV7-6 and TRBJ1-1): GAGVSQSPRYKVTKRGQDVALRCDPISGHVSLYWYRQALGQGPEFLTYFNYEAQQDKSGLPNDRFSAERPEGSISTLTIQRTEQRDSAMYRCASSLAEGTGMVPSNTEAFFGQGTRLTVV.

This chain connects TRBV29-1 to TRBJ2-3; 7 nucleotides agree with TRBD2. Germline V gene lookup returns CDR1 SQVTM and CDR2 ANQGSEA. The V gene end was trimmed by 3 bases and the J gene end by 5 bases; junction bases not matched to a gene: 8. CDR3 size: 14 residues. CDR3 nucleotides: TGCAGCGTTGACGAGAGGTCGGGAGGAGATACGCAGTATTTT. Protein product: CSVDERSGGDTQYF.